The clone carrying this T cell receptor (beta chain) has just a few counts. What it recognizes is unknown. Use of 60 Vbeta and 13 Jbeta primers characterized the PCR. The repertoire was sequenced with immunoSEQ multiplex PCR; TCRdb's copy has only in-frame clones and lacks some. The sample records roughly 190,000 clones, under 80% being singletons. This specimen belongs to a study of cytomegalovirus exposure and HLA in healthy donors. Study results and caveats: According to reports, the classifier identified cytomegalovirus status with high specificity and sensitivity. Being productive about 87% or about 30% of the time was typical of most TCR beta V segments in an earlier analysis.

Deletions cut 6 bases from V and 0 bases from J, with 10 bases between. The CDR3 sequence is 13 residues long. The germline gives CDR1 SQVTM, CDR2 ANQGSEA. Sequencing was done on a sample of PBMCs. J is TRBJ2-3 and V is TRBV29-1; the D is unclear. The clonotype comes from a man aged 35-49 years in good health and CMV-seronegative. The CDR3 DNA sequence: TGCAGCGTCCAATCTAGGAGCACAGATACGCAGTATTTT. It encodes CSVQSRSTDTQYF.